The source of this TCR beta chain is a study of blood T cell repertoires in COVID-19. Study-level information: Sources were T cells, B-cell-depleted T cells, or PBMCs; the material itself was cDNA or gDNA.

This CDR3 region has 17 residues. Looked up from germline, CDR1 is GTSNPN and CDR2 is SVGIG (reference sequence). The V end was cut by 3 bases, the J end by 3 bases, with 21 bases between. Repertoires were generated with immunoSEQ multiplex PCR, while TCRdb's copy carries only in-frame clones and drops some. The data contain some 99,000 clones, 75% to 90% of them seen just once; the ten biggest clones take up 5.5% to 8.5%. The rearrangement uses TRBV30 and TRBJ2-4; D may be TRBD1 (5 bases). The TCR was taken from a woman in her 50s with acute or convalescent COVID-19. Sequencing was done on a sample of peripheral blood. CDR3 nucleotide sequence: TGTGCCTGGAGCGATTGGGGCAGATGGGAAGGCAAAAACATTCAGTACTTC. It is translated as CAWSDWGRWEGKNIQYF.